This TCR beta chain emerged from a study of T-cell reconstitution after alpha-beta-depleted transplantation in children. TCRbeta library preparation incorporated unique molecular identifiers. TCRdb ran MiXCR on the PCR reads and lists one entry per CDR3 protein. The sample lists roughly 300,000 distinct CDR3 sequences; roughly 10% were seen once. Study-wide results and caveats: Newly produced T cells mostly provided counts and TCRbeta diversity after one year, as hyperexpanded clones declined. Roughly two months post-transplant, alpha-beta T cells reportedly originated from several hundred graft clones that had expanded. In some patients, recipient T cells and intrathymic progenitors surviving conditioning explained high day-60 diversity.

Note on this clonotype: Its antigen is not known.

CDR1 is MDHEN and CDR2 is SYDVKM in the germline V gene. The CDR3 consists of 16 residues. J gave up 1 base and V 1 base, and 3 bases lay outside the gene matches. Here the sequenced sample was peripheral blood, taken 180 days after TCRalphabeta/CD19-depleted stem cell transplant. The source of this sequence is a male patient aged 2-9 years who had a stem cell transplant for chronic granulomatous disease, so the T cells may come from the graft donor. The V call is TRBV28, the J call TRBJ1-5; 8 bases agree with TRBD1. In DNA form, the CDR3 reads TGTGCCAGCAGTTTATCAGGGGGCGGCAGCAATCAGCCCCAGCATTTT. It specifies CASSLSGGGSNQPQHF.